Presented here are 9 T cell receptor beta chains from one specimen sequenced in a study of blood T cell repertoires in COVID-19. Assay: immunoSEQ multiplex PCR; the TCRdb copy retains only in-frame clones and omits some. The sample comprises 140,000 to 150,000 clones, around 84% of which are singletons, and roughly a tenth rests with the top ten. The sequencing input was peripheral blood. Receptor source: a man in his fifties or sixties with active or convalescent COVID-19.

The chain's CDR3 is CASSFSLAELAKNIQYF. Here the CDR3 DNA reads TGTGCCAGCAGCTTCAGCCTAGCGGAATTAGCCAAAAACATTCAGTACTTC. The rearrangement uses TRBV13 and TRBJ2-4; 7 bases align to TRBD2. Germline CDR1 PRHDT, CDR2 FYEKMQ (reference sequence). CDR3 size: 17 residues. Losses at the gene ends were 3 bases for V and 0 bases for J; bases not matched to a gene: 8.

V is TRBV6-1 and J is TRBJ2-7; TRBD1 aligns across 8 bases. The germline gives CDR1 MNHNS, CDR2 SASEGT. Germline trimming cut 1 base from V and 4 bases from J; bases unmatched to any gene: 6. This CDR3 is built from 15 residues. The CDR3 here is CASSEGGTGRYEQYV. The CDR3 region has the DNA TGTGCCAGCAGTGAAGGAGGGACAGGTCGTTACGAGCAGTACGTC.

CDR3 bases: TGTGCCTGGAGGAGTTTAGCGGGAGCAAATTACAATGAGCAGTTCTTC. Its translation: CAWRSLAGANYNEQFF. V gene TRBV30 combines with J gene TRBJ2-1, with 9 bases lining up with TRBD2. Germline CDR1 is GTSNPN and CDR2 is SVGIG (reference sequence). This CDR3 spans 16 amino acids. After removal of 3 bases from V and 4 bases from J, the junction contained 10 bases not matched to a gene. The full variable domain, rest sourced from reference TRBV30 and TRBJ2-1, is SQTIHQWPATLVQPVGSPLSLECTVEGTSNPNLYWYRQAAGRGLQLLFYSVGIGQISSEVPQNLSASRPQDRQFILSSKKLLLSDSGFYLCAWRSLAGANYNEQFFGPGTRLTVL.

This clone was picked up one time. The J gene is TRBJ1-2, the V gene TRBV19, with 7 nucleotides matching TRBD1. CDR1 is LNHDA and CDR2 is SQIVND in the germline V gene (reference sequence). Trimming at V came to 5 bases and at J to 5 bases, leaving 11 bases not matched to a gene. The CDR3 loop spans 15 amino acids. CDR3 amino acids: CASSARQGSPYGYTF. CDR3 DNA sequence: TGTGCCAGTAGTGCCCGACAGGGAAGCCCTTATGGCTACACCTTC.

V and J are TRBV18 and TRBJ2-1; 7 nucleotides match TRBD1. The CDR3 length is 13 residues. From germline, CDR1 is KGHSH and CDR2 LQKENI. Germline trimming cut 5 bases from V and 6 bases from J; bases unmatched to any gene: 4. The CDR3 sequence is CASSISGGNEQFF. CDR3 nucleotides: TGTGCCAGCTCAATATCAGGGGGCAATGAGCAGTTCTTC.

This clone was seen a single time. The gene calls are TRBV18 and TRBJ2-2; D not resolved. Trimming stripped 0 bases from V and 3 bases from J, with 8 bases between. Germline CDR1 is KGHSH and CDR2 is LQKENI. This CDR3 is 15 amino acids long. For the CDR3, the DNA is TGTGCCAGCTCACCACCGTCGTCGTACACCGGGGAGCTGTTTTTT. Translated, it gives CASSPPSSYTGELFF. Based on the CDR3 plus reference TRBV18 and TRBJ2-2, the full variable domain is NAGVMQNPRHLVRRRGQEARLRCSPMKGHSHVYWYRQLPEEGLKFMVYLQKENIIDESGMPKERFSAEFPKEGPSILRIQQVVRGDSAAYFCASSPPSSYTGELFFGEGSRLTVL.

This clone was observed a handful of times. The chain carries TRBV27 and TRBJ1-2; D is perhaps TRBD1 (5 bases). The CDR3 runs to 17 residues. Looked up from germline, CDR1 is MNHEY and CDR2 is SMNVEV (reference sequence). V was clipped by 4 bases and J by 0 bases, with 18 bases between them. CDR3 sequence: CASSSNRQHKSNYGYTF. The DNA for the CDR3 is TGTGCCAGCAGTTCAAACAGGCAACACAAGTCTAACTATGGCTACACCTTC.

The rearrangement links TRBV6-5 to TRBJ1-2; TRBD1 is a possible D gene (6 bases). CDR1 MNHEY and CDR2 SVGAGI come from the germline V gene. Deletions cut 7 bases from V and 0 bases from J, with 12 bases between. The CDR3 totals 14 residues. CDR3 nucleotides: TGTGCCAGCACTCGACAGGACTCTAACTATGGCTACACCTTC. It encodes CASTRQDSNYGYTF.

The chain employs TRBV5-1 and TRBJ2-2; TRBD2 might be the D (8 bases). Per the germline V gene, CDR1 is SGHRS and CDR2 is YFSETQ. Trimming shortened V by 1 base and J by 7 bases, and 26 bases separated the two germline ends. The CDR3 has 19 residues. The CDR3 loop reads CASSLLGGAGSGNGGELFF. CDR3 nucleotide sequence: TGCGCCAGCAGCTTGTTAGGGGGCGCAGGTAGCGGGAACGGCGGGGAGCTGTTTTTT. Drawing the rest from reference TRBV5-1 and TRBJ2-2, the complete variable domain is KAGVTQTPRYLIKTRGQQVTLSCSPISGHRSVSWYQQTPGQGLQFLFEYFSETQRNKGNFPGRFSGRQFSNSRSEMNVSTLELGDSALYLCASSLLGGAGSGNGGELFFGEGSRLTVL.